The 6 T cell receptor beta chains below were found in one sample sequenced in a study of blood T cell repertoires in COVID-19. Sequenced by immunoSEQ multiplex PCR; TCRdb stores in-frame clones only, minus some. The sample holds 95,000 to 150,000 clones; approximately 89% are singletons and the top ten take less than 3.5%. Sequencing input: peripheral blood. These receptors originate from a woman of 80 years or more with COVID-19, enrolled during active disease.

The V and J genes are TRBV6-5 and TRBJ1-1; D may be TRBD1 (6 bases). CDR3 length equals 15 residues. Germline V gives CDR1 MNHEY, CDR2 SVGAGI. With 7 bases removed from V and 5 bases from J, the gap between germline ends came to 20 bases. The CDR3 region is CASKLGGQEGTEAFF. The CDR3 DNA reads TGTGCCAGCAAACTTGGGGGCCAGGAAGGAACTGAAGCTTTCTTT.

The V gene is TRBV15, the J gene TRBJ2-7; TRBD1 aligns across 10 bases. This CDR3 is 13 amino acids long. The V segment lost 4 bases and the J segment 6 bases; nucleotides outside the gene matches: 3. CDR1 is LNHNV and CDR2 is YYDKDF in the germline V gene (reference sequence). Here the CDR3 reads CATSIRDRGEQYF. The CDR3 DNA reads as TGTGCCACCAGCATCCGGGACAGGGGCGAGCAGTACTTC.

This clone was counted between two and nine times. CDR3 amino acids: CASSQRDGENQPQHF. CDR3 bases: TGTGCCAGCAGCCAAAGAGACGGGGAAAATCAGCCCCAGCATTTT. The rearrangement uses TRBV4-2 and TRBJ1-5; D unresolved. CDR3 length: 15 amino acids. Trimming cost V 2 bases and J 4 bases, with 12 bases left between them. CDR1 and CDR2 from the germline V gene are LGHNA and YNFKEQ.

The V and J genes are TRBV3-1 (or the pseudogene TRBV3-2) and TRBJ2-5; tentatively, D is TRBD1 (6 bases). The CDR3 has 16 amino acids. The V end lost 1 base, the J end lost 4 bases, and 16 bases lay between the germline ends. Germline lookup yields CDR1 LGHDT and CDR2 YNNKEL (reference sequence). CDR3 DNA: TGTGCCAGCAGCCAAGCCTTGGGGGCCCCCAGAGAGACCCAGTACTTC. Its protein product is CASSQALGAPRETQYF.

This clone has a single count. The gene calls are TRBV28 and TRBJ1-4; 7 bases are shared with TRBD1. Unmatched junction bases numbered 7, after V lost 5 bases and J lost 7 bases. This CDR3 has 14 residues. The germline V gene encodes CDR1 MDHEN and CDR2 SYDVKM. CDR3 coding DNA: TGTGCCAGCAGTCAAGGGGGCGCCGGTGAAAAACTGTTTTTT. Amino acids: CASSQGGAGEKLFF.

The chain carries TRBV2 and TRBJ2-7; D call uncertain. Between the trimmed V and J ends, which lost 6 bases and 7 bases, there was a span of 22 bases. Germline CDR1 is SNHLY and CDR2 is FYNNEI. This CDR3 spans 15 amino acids. In nucleotides, the CDR3 is TGTGCCAGCAGCAGTCCGCGTGGGCGCTCCTGGGAGCAGTACTTC. This gives the protein CASSSPRGRSWEQYF.